The subject of this entry is one T cell receptor beta chain. The CDR3 totals 14 residues. Germline V gene data show CDR1 as LNHDA and CDR2 as SQIVND (reference sequence). J gave up 5 bases and V 3 bases, and 6 bases lay outside the gene matches. The data originate from a study of T cell changes during pregnancy in multiple sclerosis. Sequencing was performed with immunoSEQ multiplex PCR; in TCRdb, only in-frame clones are kept and a portion is missing. The repertoire has just over 30,000 clones, 87% of them found once; the top ten carry about 9.5%. This clonotype originated in a female donor with multiple sclerosis, enrolled in a pregnancy study. Sequenced material: CD8+ T cells from peripheral blood mononuclear cells, taken in the first trimester of pregnancy. The chain has TRBV19 and TRBJ1-1; TRBD1 aligns across 7 bases. CDR3: CASSIYEQGTEAFF. As DNA, the CDR3 is TGTGCCAGTAGTATTTACGAACAGGGGACTGAAGCTTTCTTT. The variable domain in full, completed from reference TRBV19 and TRBJ1-1, reads DGGITQSPKYLFRKEGQNVTLSCEQNLNHDAMYWYRQDPGQGLRLIYYSQIVNDFQKGDIAEGYSVSREKKESFPLTVTSAQKNPTAFYLCASSIYEQGTEAFFGQGTRLTVV.